Listed here is a single T cell receptor (beta chain). CDR3 length: 13 residues. V gave up 6 bases and J gave up 1 base; unmatched junction bases: 0. Germline lookup yields CDR1 SQVTM and CDR2 ANQGSEA. Reverse transcription of roughly 0.5 to 1 ug RNA was performed with random hexamers. Amplification of the TCR beta CDR3 was carried out by immunoSEQ multiplex PCR, which spanned a total of 54 Vbeta and 13 Jbeta segments. TCRdb fed the immunoSEQ multiplex PCR reads into MiXCR, producing one record per CDR3 protein. The sample has around 170,000 distinct CDR3 sequences; about 90% are singletons. The data belong to a study of CD8 T cells in Susac syndrome. TEMRA cells were enriched by FACS, while CD8+ and CD4+ T cells were obtained through a negative isolation that was performed magnetically.

The chain joins TRBV29-1 to TRBJ2-2; TRBD1 matches 9 bases. The sequence came from a human donor in good health. The sequenced sample was CD4+ T cells from PBMCs. This CDR3 is CSVDRGNTGELFF. The CDR3 DNA is TGCAGCGTGGACAGGGGGAACACCGGGGAGCTGTTTTTT.